A single sample gave rise to the 26 T cell receptor beta chains below, sequenced in a study of blood T cell repertoires in COVID-19. This table comes from immunoSEQ multiplex PCR, and its TCRdb copy is limited to in-frame clones, with some not included. The sample gives over 200,000 clones, more than 70% of which show up once; 0.99% is in the top ten. The sample taken for sequencing was peripheral blood. The origin of the receptors is a woman between 40 and 55 years old who had recovered from COVID-19.

The V gene is TRBV5-1, the J gene TRBJ2-3; no clear D gene. CDR3 length equals 12 residues. Germline loops: CDR1 SGHRS, CDR2 YFSETQ. V was cut by 4 bases and J by 6 bases, with 9 bases left in between. CDR3 nucleotide sequence: TGCGCCAGCAGCCCGGGTAGGGATACGCAGTATTTT. It yields the protein CASSPGRDTQYF.

The rearrangement joins TRBV19 to TRBJ2-2; D unresolved. Germline V gives CDR1 LNHDA, CDR2 SQIVND (reference sequence). Trimming stripped 6 bases from V and 7 bases from J, with 12 bases between. The CDR3 runs 13 residues. This CDR3 reads CASSPRPVGELFF. The CDR3, as DNA: TGTGCCAGTAGCCCCCGTCCCGTCGGGGAGCTGTTTTTT.

The chain uses TRBV3-1 (or the pseudogene TRBV3-2) and TRBJ2-4; TRBD2 aligns across 7 bases. The CDR3 covers 17 residues. CDR1 LGHDT and CDR2 YNNKEL come from the germline V gene (reference sequence). After removal of 5 bases from V and 0 bases from J, the junction contained 10 bases not matched to a gene. CDR3 nucleotide sequence: TGTGCCAGCAGCAACGGACTAGTGGTTCTAGCCAAAAACATTCAGTACTTC. This translates into CASSNGLVVLAKNIQYF.

DNA for the CDR3: TGTGCCAGCAGCCCTCCTATGACTAGCGGGAGGTTGGCCACAGATACGCAGTATTTT. Its translation: CASSPPMTSGRLATDTQYF. V and J are TRBV3-1 (or the pseudogene TRBV3-2) and TRBJ2-3, with 13 bases fitting TRBD2. Trimming took 4 bases from V and 2 from J; bases not matched to a gene: 12. There are 19 residues in the CDR3. Germline V gives CDR1 LGHDT, CDR2 YNNKEL (reference sequence).

This clone was picked up a small number of times. The chain recombines TRBV6-4 with TRBJ2-2; 7 nucleotides agree with TRBD2. The CDR3 contains 16 residues. Germline CDR1 and CDR2: MRHNA and SNTAGT. V gave up 0 bases and J gave up 1 base; unmatched junction bases: 2. The CDR3 DNA sequence: TGTGCCAGCAGTGACTCGGCTAGCGGGAACACCGGGGAGCTGTTTTTT. This encodes CASSDSASGNTGELFF.

This chain uses TRBV4-3 with TRBJ2-7; the D gene is possibly TRBD2 (6 bases). V was trimmed by 7 bases and J by 0 bases, leaving 25 bases between them. Germline V gene sequence: CDR1 LGHNA, CDR2 YSLEER. This CDR3 is 18 amino acids long. The CDR3 spells CASNYLGPGGISSYEQYV. DNA of the CDR3: TGCGCCAGCAACTACTTGGGCCCTGGGGGGATCAGCTCCTACGAGCAGTACGTC.

This clone was picked up a small number of times. The chain recombines TRBV11-1 with TRBJ1-1; maybe TRBD1 (5 bases). Trimming removed 5 bases at V and 4 bases at J, with 8 bases between. The CDR3 contains 12 residues. Germline assignment: CDR1 SGHAT and CDR2 FQDESV (reference sequence). CDR3 sequence reads: CASSPQGTEAFF. The CDR3 bases are TGTGCCAGCAGCCCCCAGGGCACTGAAGCTTTCTTT.

J is TRBJ2-3 and V is TRBV12-5, with 7 bases that match TRBD1. The CDR3 extends over 13 amino acids. The germline V gene has CDR1 LGHNT and CDR2 FRNRAP. Trimming cost V 8 bases and J 1 base; bases outside gene matches: 3. CDR3 protein: CASRQGGTDTQYF. DNA for the CDR3: TGTGCTAGTCGCCAGGGGGGCACAGATACGCAGTATTTT.

This rearrangement joins TRBV24-1 to TRBJ2-2, with TRBD1 matching over 9 bases. The V segment lost 9 bases and the J segment 4 bases; nucleotides outside the gene matches: 8. CDR3 length equals 15 residues. The germline CDR1 and CDR2 sequences are KGHDR and SFDVKD. CDR3 region: CATHPGQGTTGELFF. The CDR3 nucleotides read TGTGCCACCCACCCGGGACAGGGAACCACCGGGGAGCTGTTTTTT.

The V gene is TRBV10-3, the J gene TRBJ2-7; possible D gene TRBD1, 6 bases. The germline CDR1 and CDR2 sequences are ENHRY and SYGVKD. The CDR3 is made up of 12 amino acids. Deletions cut 6 bases from V and 3 bases from J, with 9 bases between. CDR3 sequence: CAIRAGDYEQYF. CDR3 nucleotides: TGTGCCATCAGGGCAGGGGACTACGAGCAGTACTTC.

The gene calls are TRBV5-5 and TRBJ1-1, with a possible D match to TRBD1 (5 bases). Germline CDR1 reads SGHKS; CDR2 reads YYEKEE (reference sequence). Trimming pared 0 bases from V and 5 bases from J, leaving 11 bases between. The CDR3 runs to 14 residues. CDR3: CASSLGNGGTEAFF. The CDR3 bases are TGTGCCAGCAGCTTGGGGAACGGGGGGACTGAAGCTTTCTTT.

Note on this clone: Other DNA sequences within the sample encode an identical CDR3. The chain has TRBV18 and TRBJ1-2; tentative D call: TRBD1 (5 bases). The germline V gene encodes CDR1 KGHSH and CDR2 LQKENI. With 3 bases removed from V and 4 bases from J, the gap between germline ends came to 9 bases. The CDR3 loop spans 13 amino acids. The CDR3 is CASSPDRSYGYTF. CDR3 DNA sequence: TGTGCCAGCTCACCCGACAGAAGCTATGGCTACACCTTC.

The chain couples TRBV30 to TRBJ2-1, with 8 nucleotides matching TRBD1. V gave up 0 bases and J gave up 8 bases; unmatched junction bases: 6. The CDR3 totals 14 residues. Germline V lookup: CDR1 GTSNPN, CDR2 SVGIG (reference sequence). This chain's CDR3 is CAWSVAGGFDEQFF. CDR3 DNA: TGTGCCTGGAGTGTGGCAGGGGGCTTTGATGAGCAGTTCTTC. Based on the CDR3 plus reference TRBV30 and TRBJ2-1, the full variable domain is SQTIHQWPATLVQPVGSPLSLECTVEGTSNPNLYWYRQAAGRGLQLLFYSVGIGQISSEVPQNLSASRPQDRQFILSSKKLLLSDSGFYLCAWSVAGGFDEQFFGPGTRLTVL.

This clone was seen just once. The same CDR3 can be traced to other DNA sequences in this sample. V usage is TRBV5-4 and J usage is TRBJ2-5, with TRBD2 matching 7 bases. CDR3 size: 13 residues. Trimming cost V 0 bases and J 4 bases; bases outside gene matches: 0. The V gene's germline CDR1 is SGHNT and CDR2 YYREEE (reference sequence). The CDR3 spells CASSLAGGETQYF. CDR3 nucleotides: TGTGCCAGCAGCTTGGCGGGGGGAGAGACCCAGTACTTC.

The chain employs TRBV24-1 and TRBJ2-1; 13 bases are shared with TRBD2. V gave up 2 bases and J gave up 6 bases; unmatched junction bases: 3. Germline V gene sequence: CDR1 KGHDR, CDR2 SFDVKD. The CDR3 is 16 residues long. The CDR3 region is CATSDYGTSGINEQFF. The CDR3 region has the DNA TGTGCCACCAGTGATTATGGGACTAGCGGGATCAATGAGCAGTTCTTC.

This rearrangement joins TRBV9 to TRBJ2-7; 11 positions match TRBD2. J gave up 3 bases and V 3 bases, and 2 bases lay outside the gene matches. Germline loops: CDR1 SGDLS, CDR2 YYNGEE. The CDR3 is made up of 14 amino acids. DNA for the CDR3: TGTGCCAGCAGCGCCGGGACTAGCGGCTACGAGCAGTACTTC. This encodes CASSAGTSGYEQYF.

The V gene is TRBV5-6, the J gene TRBJ2-5, with D maybe TRBD2 (7 bases). The V end lost 6 bases, the J end lost 0 bases, and 18 bases lay between the germline ends. The CDR3 contains 16 residues. The germline V gene has CDR1 SGHDT and CDR2 YYEEEE. The CDR3 region has the DNA TGTGCCAGCACCAGAGGGGGAGGGATGTACCAAGAGACCCAGTACTTC. It specifies CASTRGGGMYQETQYF. The entire variable domain, with the rest obtained from reference TRBV5-6 and TRBJ2-5, is as follows: DAGVTQSPTHLIKTRGQQVTLRCSPKSGHDTVSWYQQALGQGPQFIFQYYEEEERQRGNFPDRFSGHQFPNYSSELNVNALLLGDSALYLCASTRGGGMYQETQYFGPGTRLLVL.

The genes are TRBV7-9 and TRBJ2-3; D might be TRBD1 (6 bases). CDR3 length: 14 residues. Germline V gene lookup returns CDR1 SEHNR and CDR2 FQNEAQ (reference sequence). V was clipped by 5 bases and J by 4 bases, with 13 bases between them. CDR3 sequence (DNA): TGTGCCAGCAGCCAGGGGAAGGGGGCAGATACGCAGTATTTT. Translated: CASSQGKGADTQYF.

The chain joins TRBV30 to TRBJ1-1, with no clear D. The V and J ends lost 2 bases and 2 bases respectively, with 6 bases between them. The CDR3 sequence is 12 residues long. Per the germline V gene, CDR1 is GTSNPN and CDR2 is SVGIG (reference sequence). For the CDR3, the DNA is TGTGCCTGGAGTCCAGTAAACACTGAAGCTTTCTTT. This sequence encodes CAWSPVNTEAFF.

The chain is built from TRBV6-5 and TRBJ1-2; maybe TRBD1 (5 bases). The CDR3 covers 13 residues. V lost 2 bases, J lost 5 bases, and 9 bases lay in between. Germline CDR1 is MNHEY and CDR2 is SVGAGI. The CDR3 sequence: CASSYKGLYGYTF. Written as DNA, the CDR3 is TGTGCCAGCAGTTACAAGGGGTTATATGGCTACACCTTC.

The chain uses TRBV6-6 and TRBJ1-2; the D gene is possibly TRBD1 (5 bases). This CDR3 is built from 13 residues. The ends were cut back, 6 bases at V and 6 bases at J, with 14 bases in the middle. CDR1 is MNHNY, CDR2 SVGAGI, per germline (reference sequence). The CDR3 here is CASSPLGRDGYTF. CDR3 nucleotide sequence: TGTGCCAGCAGCCCCCTGGGCAGGGATGGCTACACCTTC.

The chain has TRBV24-1 and TRBJ1-2; 7 bases match TRBD1. This CDR3 contains 15 residues. V was pared by 4 bases and J by 0 bases, with 4 bases of the junction left unmatched. CDR1 and CDR2 (germline): KGHDR, SFDVKD. The CDR3 region has the DNA TGTGCCACCAGTGAACCAGGGGGTTCTAACTATGGCTACACCTTC. This encodes CATSEPGGSNYGYTF.

The chain combines TRBV11-3 with TRBJ2-5, with 7 bases lining up with TRBD2. V shed 5 bases, J shed 2 bases, and the junction held 8 bases outside the gene matches. The germline CDR1 and CDR2 sequences are SGHNT and YENEEA. This CDR3 has 15 residues. CDR3 DNA sequence: TGTGCCAGCAGCCCCGTCGGGGGGAGGCAAGAGACCCAGTACTTC. This encodes CASSPVGGRQETQYF.

The chain uses TRBV19 and TRBJ2-3; the match to TRBD2 covers 13 bases. Germline loops: CDR1 LNHDA, CDR2 SQIVND (reference sequence). The CDR3 is 20 amino acids. V lost 5 bases and J lost 3; bases outside the gene matches: 17. Here the CDR3 DNA reads TGTGCCAGTAGTGTCACTAGCGGGAGGGCCTTGGCCCCAGGGACAGATACGCAGTATTTT. This sequence encodes CASSVTSGRALAPGTDTQYF.

This clone turned up a few times. The chain combines TRBV11-3 with TRBJ1-1; perhaps TRBD1 as D (5 bases). The CDR3 is 14 amino acids. The germline V gene encodes CDR1 SGHNT and CDR2 YENEEA. The V end was cut by 7 bases, the J end by 0 bases, with 12 bases between. CDR3 nucleotide sequence: TGTGCCAGCACCACAATGGGGCTGAACACTGAAGCTTTCTTT. Translation: CASTTMGLNTEAFF.

The rearrangement links TRBV11-2 to TRBJ2-6; D not resolved. V lost 1 base to trimming and J lost 2 bases, with 12 bases between them. Germline V CDR1 and CDR2: SGHAT, FQNNGV. CDR3 length: 17 residues. CDR3 DNA sequence: TGTGCCAGCAGCTTAGGGGTTGGGCCGGCTGGGGCCAACGTCCTGACTTTC. Its protein is CASSLGVGPAGANVLTF.